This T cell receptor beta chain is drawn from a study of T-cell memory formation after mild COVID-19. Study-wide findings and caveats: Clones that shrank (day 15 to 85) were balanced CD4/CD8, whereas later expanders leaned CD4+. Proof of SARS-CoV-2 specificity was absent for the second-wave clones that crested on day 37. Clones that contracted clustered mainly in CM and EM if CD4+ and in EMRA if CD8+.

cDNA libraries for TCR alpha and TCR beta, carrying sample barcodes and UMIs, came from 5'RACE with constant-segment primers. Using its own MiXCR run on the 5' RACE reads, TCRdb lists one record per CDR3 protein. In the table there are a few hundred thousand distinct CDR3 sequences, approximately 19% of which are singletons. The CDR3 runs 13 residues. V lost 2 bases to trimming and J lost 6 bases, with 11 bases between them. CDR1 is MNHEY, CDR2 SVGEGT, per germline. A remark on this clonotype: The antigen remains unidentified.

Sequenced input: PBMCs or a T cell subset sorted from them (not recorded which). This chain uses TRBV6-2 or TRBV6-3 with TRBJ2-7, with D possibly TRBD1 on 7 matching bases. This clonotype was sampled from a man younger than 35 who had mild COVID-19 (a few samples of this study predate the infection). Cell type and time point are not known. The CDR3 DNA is TGTGCCAGCAGTTACCGACAGGGAGGCGAGCAGTACTTC. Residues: CASSYRQGGEQYF.